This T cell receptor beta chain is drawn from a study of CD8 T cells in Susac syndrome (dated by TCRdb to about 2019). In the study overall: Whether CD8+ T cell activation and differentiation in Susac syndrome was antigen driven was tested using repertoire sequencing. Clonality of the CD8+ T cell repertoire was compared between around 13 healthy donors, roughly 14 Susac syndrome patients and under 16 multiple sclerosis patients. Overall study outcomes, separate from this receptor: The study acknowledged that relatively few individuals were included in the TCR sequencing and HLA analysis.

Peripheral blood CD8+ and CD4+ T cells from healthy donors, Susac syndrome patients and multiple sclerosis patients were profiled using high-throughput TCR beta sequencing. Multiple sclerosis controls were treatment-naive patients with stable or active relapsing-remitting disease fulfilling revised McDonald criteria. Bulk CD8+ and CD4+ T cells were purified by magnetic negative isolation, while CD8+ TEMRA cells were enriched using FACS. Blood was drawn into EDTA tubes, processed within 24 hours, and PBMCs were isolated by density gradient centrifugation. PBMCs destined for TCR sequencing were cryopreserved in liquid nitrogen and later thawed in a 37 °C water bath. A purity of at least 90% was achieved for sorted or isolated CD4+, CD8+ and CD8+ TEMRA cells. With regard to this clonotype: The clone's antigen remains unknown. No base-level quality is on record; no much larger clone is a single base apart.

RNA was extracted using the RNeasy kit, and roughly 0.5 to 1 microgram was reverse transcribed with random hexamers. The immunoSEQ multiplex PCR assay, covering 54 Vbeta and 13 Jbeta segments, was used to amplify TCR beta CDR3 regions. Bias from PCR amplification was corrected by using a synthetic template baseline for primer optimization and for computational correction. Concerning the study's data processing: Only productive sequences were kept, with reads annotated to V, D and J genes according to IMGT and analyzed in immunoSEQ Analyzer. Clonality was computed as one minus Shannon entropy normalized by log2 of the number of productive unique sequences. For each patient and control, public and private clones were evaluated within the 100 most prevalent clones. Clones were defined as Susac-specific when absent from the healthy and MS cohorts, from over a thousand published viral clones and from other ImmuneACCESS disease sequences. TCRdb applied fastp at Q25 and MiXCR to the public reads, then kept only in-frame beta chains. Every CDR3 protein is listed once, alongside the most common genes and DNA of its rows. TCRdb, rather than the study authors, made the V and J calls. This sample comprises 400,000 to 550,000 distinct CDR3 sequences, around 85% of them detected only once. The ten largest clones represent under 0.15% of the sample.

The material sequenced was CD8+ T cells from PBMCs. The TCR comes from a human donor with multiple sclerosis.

The CDR3 protein: CASSLFFDEQFF. The nucleotides are TGTGCCAGCAGCCTATTTTTCGATGAGCAGTTCTTC. The sequence joins TRBV6-1 to TRBJ2-1, with the identity of the D gene unclear. The CDR3 holds 12 amino acids from the cysteine to the phenylalanine. Only the CDR3 part of the read is kept: 36 bases, read in frame from the first base. Relative to germline, V is 6 bases shorter and J is 8 bases shorter, with 11 bases between their ends. As encoded in the germline V gene, CDR1 is MNHNS while CDR2 is SASEGT.